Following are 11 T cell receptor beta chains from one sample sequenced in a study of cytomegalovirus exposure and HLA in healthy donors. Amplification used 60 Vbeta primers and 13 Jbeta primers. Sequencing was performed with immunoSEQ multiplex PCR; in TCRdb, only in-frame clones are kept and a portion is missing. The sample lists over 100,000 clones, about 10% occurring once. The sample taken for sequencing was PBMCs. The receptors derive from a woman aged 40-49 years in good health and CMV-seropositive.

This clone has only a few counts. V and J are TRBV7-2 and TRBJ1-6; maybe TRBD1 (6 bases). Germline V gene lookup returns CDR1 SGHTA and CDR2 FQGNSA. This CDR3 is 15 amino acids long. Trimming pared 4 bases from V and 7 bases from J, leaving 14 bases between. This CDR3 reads CASSSEGGLNSPLHF. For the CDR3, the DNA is TGTGCCAGCAGCTCTGAGGGGGGGCTGAATTCACCCCTCCACTTT.

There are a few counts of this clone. The CDR3 DNA reads as TGTGCCAGCAGCTTAGGAGGGCAGGGGGCGGGTTACGAGCAGTACTTC. Its protein is CASSLGGQGAGYEQYF. This chain links TRBV7-2 with TRBJ2-7; the match to TRBD1 covers 8 bases. The germline gives CDR1 SGHTA, CDR2 FQGNSA. The CDR3 runs 16 residues. J lost 4 bases, V lost 1 base, and 9 bases had no gene match.

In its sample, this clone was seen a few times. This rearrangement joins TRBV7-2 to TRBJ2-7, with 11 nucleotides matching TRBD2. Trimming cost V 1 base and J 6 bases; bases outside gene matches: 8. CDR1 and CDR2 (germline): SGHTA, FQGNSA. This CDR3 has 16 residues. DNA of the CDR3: TGTGCCAGCAGCTTAGTGGTGGCGACTAGCGGGGCCGAGCAGTACTTC. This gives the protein CASSLVVATSGAEQYF.

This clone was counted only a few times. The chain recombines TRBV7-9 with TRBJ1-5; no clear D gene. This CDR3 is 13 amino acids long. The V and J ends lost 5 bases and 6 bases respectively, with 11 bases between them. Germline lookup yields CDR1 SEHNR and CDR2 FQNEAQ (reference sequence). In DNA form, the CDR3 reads TGTGCCAGCAGCGGAGACGTCGGTCAGCCCCAGCATTTT. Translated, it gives CASSGDVGQPQHF.

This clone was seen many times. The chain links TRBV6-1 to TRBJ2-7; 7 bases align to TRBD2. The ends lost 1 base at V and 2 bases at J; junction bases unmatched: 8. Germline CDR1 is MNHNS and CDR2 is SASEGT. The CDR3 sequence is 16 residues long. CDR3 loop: CASSEEVASGTYEQYF. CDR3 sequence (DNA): TGTGCCAGCAGTGAAGAGGTGGCTAGCGGCACCTACGAGCAGTACTTC.

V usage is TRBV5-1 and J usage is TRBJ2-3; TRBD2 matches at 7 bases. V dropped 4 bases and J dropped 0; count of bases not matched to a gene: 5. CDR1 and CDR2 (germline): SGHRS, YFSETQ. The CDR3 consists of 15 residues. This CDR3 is CASSAGTTSTDTQYF. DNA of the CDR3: TGCGCCAGCAGCGCCGGGACTACAAGCACAGATACGCAGTATTTT.

The CDR3: CASSSGVMNTEAFF. CDR3 DNA sequence: TGCGCCAGCAGCTCGGGAGTCATGAACACTGAAGCTTTCTTT. The rearrangement links TRBV5-1 to TRBJ1-1; D is uncertain. The germline V gene encodes CDR1 SGHRS and CDR2 YFSETQ. CDR3 size: 14 residues. Trimming removed 3 bases from V and 0 bases from J, with 9 bases in between.

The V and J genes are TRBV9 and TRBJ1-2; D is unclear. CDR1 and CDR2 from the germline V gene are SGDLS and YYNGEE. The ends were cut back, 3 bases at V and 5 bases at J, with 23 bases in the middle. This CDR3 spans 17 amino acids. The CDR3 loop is CASSELERLRGQYGYTF. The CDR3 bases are TGTGCCAGCAGCGAGCTCGAGCGGTTGAGAGGGCAGTATGGCTACACCTTC. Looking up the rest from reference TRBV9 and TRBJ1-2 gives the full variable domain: DSGVTQTPKHLITATGQRVTLRCSPRSGDLSVYWYQQSLDQGLQFLIQYYNGEERAKGNILERFSAQQFPDLHSELNLSSLELGDSALYFCASSELERLRGQYGYTFGSGTRLTVV.

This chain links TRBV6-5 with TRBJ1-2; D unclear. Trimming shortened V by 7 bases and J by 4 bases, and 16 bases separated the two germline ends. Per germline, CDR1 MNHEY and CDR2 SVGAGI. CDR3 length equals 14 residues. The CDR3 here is CASKITGSVYGYTF. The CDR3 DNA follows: TGTGCCAGCAAGATAACCGGGAGCGTCTATGGCTACACCTTC.

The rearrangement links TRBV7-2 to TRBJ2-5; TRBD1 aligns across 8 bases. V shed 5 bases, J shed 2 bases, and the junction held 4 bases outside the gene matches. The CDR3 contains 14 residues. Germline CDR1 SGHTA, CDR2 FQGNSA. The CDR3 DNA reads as TGTGCCAGCAGCCTACACAGGGGGCAAGAGACCCAGTACTTC. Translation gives CASSLHRGQETQYF.

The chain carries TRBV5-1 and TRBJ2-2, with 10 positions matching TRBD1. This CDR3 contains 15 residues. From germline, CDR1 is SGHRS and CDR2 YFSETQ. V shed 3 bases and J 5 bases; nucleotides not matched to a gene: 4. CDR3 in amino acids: CASSYGTGVTGELFF. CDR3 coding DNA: TGCGCCAGCAGCTACGGGACAGGGGTGACCGGGGAGCTGTTTTTT.